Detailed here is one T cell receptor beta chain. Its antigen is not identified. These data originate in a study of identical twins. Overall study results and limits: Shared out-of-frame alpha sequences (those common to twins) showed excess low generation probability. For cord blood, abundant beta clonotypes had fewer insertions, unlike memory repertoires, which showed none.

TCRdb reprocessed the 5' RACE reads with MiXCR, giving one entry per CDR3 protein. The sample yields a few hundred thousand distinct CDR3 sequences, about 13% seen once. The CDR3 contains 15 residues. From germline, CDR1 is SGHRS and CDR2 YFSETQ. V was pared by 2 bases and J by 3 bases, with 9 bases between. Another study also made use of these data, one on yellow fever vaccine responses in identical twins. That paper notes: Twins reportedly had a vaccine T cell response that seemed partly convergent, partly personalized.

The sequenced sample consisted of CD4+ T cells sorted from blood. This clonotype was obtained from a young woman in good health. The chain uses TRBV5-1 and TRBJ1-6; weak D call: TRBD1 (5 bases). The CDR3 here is CASSFQGDYNSPLHF. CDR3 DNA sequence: TGCGCCAGCAGCTTCCAGGGAGACTATAATTCACCCCTCCACTTT.